Following are 17 T cell receptor beta chains from one sample sequenced in a study of T cell changes during pregnancy in multiple sclerosis. Sequencing used immunoSEQ multiplex PCR; TCRdb keeps in-frame clones, though not all of them. Among more than 85,000 clones listed, around 94% were seen once. Sequenced material: peripheral blood, taken after pregnancy. The receptor source for this set is a female donor in good health, enrolled as a control in a pregnancy study.

V and J are TRBV2 and TRBJ2-7; 8 bases fit TRBD1. V was clipped by 7 bases and J by 6 bases; unmatched bases: 8. The CDR3 consists of 13 residues. Germline CDR1 and CDR2: SNHLY and FYNNEI. The CDR3 protein is CASTYRDRGEQYF. The CDR3 DNA sequence: TGTGCCAGCACCTACAGAGACAGGGGCGAGCAGTACTTC.

This rearrangement joins TRBV2 to TRBJ1-5, with a weak D call TRBD1 (5 bases). V lost 3 bases to trimming and J lost 4 bases, with 16 bases between them. The CDR3 contains 16 residues. Germline V gene lookup returns CDR1 SNHLY and CDR2 FYNNEI. For the CDR3, the DNA is TGTGCCAGCAGTGACCGGGGGGTGGGGGTTAATCAGCCCCAGCATTTT. This encodes CASSDRGVGVNQPQHF.

The chain recombines TRBV6-1 with TRBJ2-5; no clear D gene. V lost 5 bases and J lost 3, with 10 bases in between. CDR1 MNHNS and CDR2 SASEGT come from the germline V gene. This CDR3 comprises 13 residues. The CDR3 loop reads CASSHPREETQYF. The CDR3 DNA reads TGTGCCAGCAGTCATCCGAGAGAAGAGACCCAGTACTTC.

CDR3 nucleotide sequence: TGTGCCAGCAGCTTAAGAGATGAAAAACTGTTTTTT. This encodes CASSLRDEKLFF. The V call is TRBV13, the J call TRBJ1-4; no firm D call. Germline V gene lookup returns CDR1 PRHDT and CDR2 FYEKMQ (reference sequence). This CDR3 region has 12 residues. V lost 2 bases and J 6 bases, leaving 4 bases between the germline ends.

The J gene is TRBJ2-1, the V gene TRBV30; D gene unclear. The CDR3 sequence is 15 residues long. Trimming stripped 0 bases from V and 1 base from J, with 10 bases between. Germline assignment: CDR1 GTSNPN and CDR2 SVGIG (reference sequence). The CDR3 coding sequence is TGTGCCTGGAGTGTAAGGCAGGTGTCCTACAATGAGCAGTTCTTC. Translating gives CAWSVRQVSYNEQFF.

This clone occurred once. V and J are TRBV5-1 and TRBJ2-1; D is perhaps TRBD1 (6 bases). The CDR3 covers 17 residues. Germline assignment: CDR1 SGHRS and CDR2 YFSETQ. V lost 4 bases and J lost 0, with 17 bases in between. CDR3 sequence (DNA): TGCGCCAGCAGCATTGGGGGCGGCAGGAGCTCCTACAATGAGCAGTTCTTC. Amino acids: CASSIGGGRSSYNEQFF.

This chain connects TRBV4-1 to TRBJ1-1, with D possibly being TRBD1 (5 bases). V lost 0 bases, J lost 4 bases, and 12 bases lay in between. The CDR3 covers 15 residues. CDR1 is MGHRA, CDR2 YSYEKL, per germline. CDR3 residues: CASSQDQFGGTEAFF. The CDR3 DNA reads TGCGCCAGCAGCCAAGATCAATTCGGGGGCACTGAAGCTTTCTTT.

V gene TRBV15 combines with J gene TRBJ2-1, with TRBD2 as a possible D gene (6 bases). The length of the CDR3 is 13 residues. Germline values: CDR1 LNHNV, CDR2 YYDKDF (reference sequence). Trimming cost V 0 bases and J 9 bases, with 9 bases left between them. Here the CDR3 reads CATSREGRGEQFF. CDR3 bases: TGTGCCACCAGCAGAGAGGGGCGGGGTGAGCAGTTCTTC.

The sample holds one count of this clone. The chain has TRBV7-2 and TRBJ2-7, with 9 positions matching TRBD1. This CDR3 has 14 amino acids. Germline CDR1 reads SGHTA; CDR2 reads FQGNSA. The junction had 9 bases not matched to a gene; V was cut back by 6 bases and J by 6 bases. CDR3 bases: TGTGCCAGCAGTCCCGGGACAGGGCCAGTCGAGCAGTACTTC. It yields the protein CASSPGTGPVEQYF.

The chain links TRBV6-5 to TRBJ1-4; unclear D gene. CDR1 and CDR2 from the germline V gene are MNHEY and SVGAGI. The ends were cut back, 6 bases at V and 4 bases at J, with 15 bases in the middle. The CDR3 is 15 residues long. Here the CDR3 reads CASSNWVSGNEKLFF. The DNA for the CDR3 is TGTGCCAGCAGCAACTGGGTGTCGGGTAATGAAAAACTGTTTTTT.

CDR3 region: CASIGGSANTGELFF. The CDR3 nucleotides read TGTGCCAGTATCGGGGGGAGCGCGAACACCGGGGAGCTGTTTTTT. V usage is TRBV19 and J usage is TRBJ2-2; 7 positions match TRBD2. The CDR3 is made up of 15 amino acids. Germline V CDR1 and CDR2: LNHDA, SQIVND (reference sequence). V gave up 7 bases and J gave up 0 bases; unmatched junction bases: 5.

The V and J genes are TRBV4-1 and TRBJ2-7; tentatively, D is TRBD2 (6 bases). CDR1 and CDR2 from the germline V gene are MGHRA and YSYEKL. CDR3 length equals 13 residues. V was shortened by 2 bases and J by 3 bases, with 8 bases between the two germline ends. The CDR3, as DNA: TGCGCCAGCAGCCAAAGGGAGGTCTACGAGCAGTACTTC. This gives the protein CASSQREVYEQYF.

The chain carries TRBV4-1 and TRBJ1-3; TRBD1 agrees at 7 bases. The CDR3 is made up of 18 amino acids. Germline assignment: CDR1 MGHRA and CDR2 YSYEKL. V lost 0 bases to trimming and J lost 0 bases; unmatched junction nucleotides: 8. The CDR3, as DNA: TGCGCCAGCAGCCAAGATTGGGGACAGTTTTACTCTGGAAACACCATATATTTT. This encodes CASSQDWGQFYSGNTIYF.

The chain couples TRBV28 to TRBJ2-5; 7 positions match TRBD1. Germline CDR1 reads MDHEN; CDR2 reads SYDVKM. The CDR3 has 15 residues. Unmatched junction bases numbered 6, after V lost 4 bases and J lost 1 base. The CDR3 nucleotides are TGTGCCAGCAGTTCAGCCGGGACAGCCCAAGAGACCCAGTACTTC. It encodes CASSSAGTAQETQYF.

The rearrangement uses TRBV29-1 and TRBJ2-5; tentatively, D is TRBD1 (5 bases). V was shortened by 7 bases and J by 0 bases, with 12 bases between the two germline ends. The CDR3 covers 13 residues. Germline V gene lookup returns CDR1 SQVTM and CDR2 ANQGSEA. The DNA of the CDR3 is TGCAGCGCCCTGGCACAGGACCAAGAGACCCAGTACTTC. Protein product: CSALAQDQETQYF.

The rearrangement uses TRBV28 and TRBJ2-7; 10 nucleotides match TRBD2. Germline trimming cut 6 bases from V and 2 bases from J; bases unmatched to any gene: 7. The CDR3 contains 15 residues. CDR1 and CDR2 (germline): MDHEN, SYDVKM. Here the CDR3 reads CASSPLAGGAYEQYF. Written as DNA, the CDR3 is TGTGCCAGCAGCCCTTTAGCGGGAGGCGCCTACGAGCAGTACTTC. The variable domain in full, completed from reference TRBV28 and TRBJ2-7, reads DVKVTQSSRYLVKRTGEKVFLECVQDMDHENMFWYRQDPGLGLRLIYFSYDVKMKEKGDIPEGYSVSREKKERFSLILESASTNQTSMYLCASSPLAGGAYEQYFGPGTRLTVT.

J is TRBJ2-7 and V is TRBV5-6, with a possible D match to TRBD2 (6 bases). Germline CDR1 SGHDT, CDR2 YYEEEE. This CDR3 contains 13 residues. The germline V and J ends were trimmed by 3 bases and 2 bases, with 9 bases remaining between them. The CDR3 region is CASSWAGTYEQYF. CDR3 nucleotide sequence: TGTGCCAGCAGCTGGGCGGGAACCTACGAGCAGTACTTC.